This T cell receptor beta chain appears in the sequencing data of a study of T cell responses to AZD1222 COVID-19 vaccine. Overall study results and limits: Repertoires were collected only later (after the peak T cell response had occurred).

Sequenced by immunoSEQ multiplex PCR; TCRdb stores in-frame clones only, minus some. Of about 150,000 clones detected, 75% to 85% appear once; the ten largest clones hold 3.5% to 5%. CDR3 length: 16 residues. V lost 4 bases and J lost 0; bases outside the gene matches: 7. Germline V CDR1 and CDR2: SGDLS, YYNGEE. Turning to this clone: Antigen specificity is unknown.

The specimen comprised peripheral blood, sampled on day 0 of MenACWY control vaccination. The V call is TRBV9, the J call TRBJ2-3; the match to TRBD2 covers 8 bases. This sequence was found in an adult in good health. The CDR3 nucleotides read TGTGCCAGCAGCCAGTGGGCTAGCGGGAGCACAGATACGCAGTATTTT. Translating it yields CASSQWASGSTDTQYF.